This T cell receptor beta chain was retrieved from a study of blood T cell repertoires in COVID-19. This clone was seen only once. This CDR3 comprises 14 residues. With V trimmed by 2 bases and J by 9 bases, 7 bases remained unmatched. Germline V gene data show CDR1 as MDHEN and CDR2 as SYDVKM. Methods used by the authors: Estimation of nucleated cell counts was performed using reference gene primer amplification. The protocol was immunoSEQ multiplex PCR, while the TCRdb copy is restricted to in-frame clones and leaves out a portion. Clone size and the V and J calls come from that table; the DNA yielded D and trimming. Of around 270,000 clones listed, around 85% are singletons.

This sequence originates from a human donor with COVID-19, enrolled during active disease. The donor label of this sample is uncertain. This sequence joins TRBV28 and TRBJ2-1, with 7 bases lining up with TRBD1. The sequenced sample was peripheral blood. CDR3 nucleotides: TGTGCCAGCAGTTTACCAGTCAACAGGGGTGAGCAGTTCTTC. As protein: CASSLPVNRGEQFF.